Presented here are 4 T cell receptor beta chains from one specimen sequenced in a study of T cells in Graves' hyperthyroidism and ophthalmopathy (dated by TCRdb to about 2019). Preparation of the library involved multiplex PCR. TCRdb names Illumina HiSeq 2000 as the instrument used. Amplification of TCR beta CDR3 regions was carried out from RNA transcripts. The TCR CDR3 was subjected to a first round of RT-PCR using the HTBI primer set and the Qiagen OneStep RT-PCR kit. TCRdb reprocessing: public reads trimmed at Q25 with fastp, clones called with MiXCR, in-frame beta chains kept. For every CDR3 protein sequence, its rows merge into one entry that carries the most common genes and DNA. The sample contains 550,000 to 800,000 distinct CDR3 sequences, 15% to 20% of them found a single time. Around 7.7% of the sample is in the top ten clones. The specimen was blood. These receptors were obtained from a man between 18 and 35 years old with Graves' hyperthyroidism.

This chain connects TRBV9 to TRBJ2-1; maybe TRBD2 (7 bases). The germline V and J ends were trimmed by 0 bases and 4 bases, with 17 bases remaining between them. This CDR3 has 17 residues. Germline V gene lookup returns CDR1 SGDLS and CDR2 YYNGEE. The CDR3 protein is CASSVDGGPPSYNEQFF. CDR3 DNA sequence: TGTGCCAGCAGCGTAGACGGGGGGCCCCCGTCGTACAATGAGCAGTTCTTC.

The rearrangement uses TRBV19 and TRBJ2-6; 9 bases align to TRBD1. The germline V gene encodes CDR1 LNHDA and CDR2 SQIVND (reference sequence). J gave up 2 bases and V 5 bases, and 16 bases lay outside the gene matches. The CDR3 consists of 20 residues. The DNA of the CDR3 is TGTGCCAGTAGTCCCCGTTTGACAGGGGGTACCTCTACTGGGGCCAACGTCCTGACTTTC. Its protein is CASSPRLTGGTSTGANVLTF.

Many counts were recorded for this clonotype. This chain joins TRBV5-6 and TRBJ2-5, with D unresolved. Germline V gene data show CDR1 as SGHDT and CDR2 as YYEEEE. CDR3 size: 17 residues. V lost 0 bases, J lost 0 bases, and 15 bases lay in between. CDR3 sequence: CASSLASTRSYQETQYF. CDR3 nucleotides: TGTGCCAGCAGCTTGGCGTCGACACGGTCGTACCAAGAGACCCAGTACTTC.

J is TRBJ2-3 and V is TRBV5-8; D is tentatively TRBD1 or TRBD2 (5 bases each). The CDR3 spans 18 residues. Trimming left V 3 bases short and J 3 bases short, with 23 bases between. The germline V gene encodes CDR1 SGHTS and CDR2 YDEGEE. CDR3 DNA: TGTGCCAGCAGCTCTCTTCGGGGCGGGCGATTTGAAACAGATACGCAGTATTTT. Its protein is CASSSLRGGRFETDTQYF.